A selection of T cell receptor beta chains follows, all from one sample in a study of CD8 T cells in Susac syndrome. TCRdb recomputed calls from the immunoSEQ multiplex PCR reads with MiXCR, one row per CDR3 protein. The sample lists 150,000 to 200,000 distinct CDR3 sequences, approximately 95% occurring once. What was sequenced was CD4+ T cells from PBMCs. These receptors all stem from a human donor with Susac syndrome. CDR3s include the opening cysteine and the closing phenylalanine or tryptophan.

v_gene,j_gene,CDR3aa
TRBV29-1,TRBJ2-7,CSFLGGTYEQYF
TRBV30,TRBJ2-3,CAWSVLGGARTDTQYF
TRBV9,TRBJ2-2,CASSVGIGGELFF
TRBV4-3,TRBJ2-1,CASSQDRGGEQFF
TRBV20-1,TRBJ1-2,CSAYFYGETGNFGGYTF
TRBV9,TRBJ2-5,CASSFNQNGGQGQETQYF
TRBV27,TRBJ1-5,CASSLYETGQPQHF
TRBV15,TRBJ1-5,CATSSGYQPQHF
TRBV28,TRBJ2-5,CASSPVERVQETQYF
TRBV5-1,TRBJ1-1,CASSLEGGAEAFF
TRBV29-1,TRBJ1-3,CTVRAGNTIYF